This T cell receptor beta chain appears in the sequencing data of a study of blood T cell repertoires in COVID-19. Study background: Sources were T cells, B-cell-depleted T cells, or PBMCs; the material itself was cDNA or gDNA.

Participants were aged about 18 to 90 years, lived in around 25 US areas, and enrolled virtually. All exposed participants met a person with COVID-19 within 2 weeks before entering the study. Trimming stripped 0 bases from V and 7 bases from J, with 15 bases between. CDR3 length: 15 amino acids. Germline V gene lookup returns CDR1 MNHNS and CDR2 SASEGT. Original methodology: Amplification of reference gene primers was used by the study to estimate nucleated cell counts. This table comes from immunoSEQ multiplex PCR, and its TCRdb copy is limited to in-frame clones, with some not included. The V and J calls and clone size come from that table; D and trimming were worked out from the DNA. Found here are hundreds of thousands of clones, around 90% of them singletons; the top ten hold over 0.85%.

This TCR was recovered from a man between 45 and 60 years old who had been exposed to COVID-19. The chain couples TRBV6-1 to TRBJ1-1; D not resolved. The sequencing sample was made of PBMCs or T cells enriched from blood (not recorded which). CDR3 loop: CASSEALGLDLEAFF. DNA for the CDR3: TGTGCCAGCAGTGAAGCGCTTGGACTAGACCTTGAAGCTTTCTTT.